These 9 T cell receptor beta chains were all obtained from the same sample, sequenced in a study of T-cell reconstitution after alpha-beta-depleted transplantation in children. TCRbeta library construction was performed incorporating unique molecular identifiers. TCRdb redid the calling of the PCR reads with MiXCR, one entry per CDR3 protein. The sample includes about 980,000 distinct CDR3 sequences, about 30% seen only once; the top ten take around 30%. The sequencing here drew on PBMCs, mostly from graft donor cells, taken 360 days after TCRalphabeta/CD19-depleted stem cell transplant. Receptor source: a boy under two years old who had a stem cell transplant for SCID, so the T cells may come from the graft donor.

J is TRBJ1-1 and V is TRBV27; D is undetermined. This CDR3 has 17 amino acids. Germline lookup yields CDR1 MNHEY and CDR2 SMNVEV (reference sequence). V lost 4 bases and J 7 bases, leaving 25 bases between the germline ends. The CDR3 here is CASSSTRFGRGGIEAFF. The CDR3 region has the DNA TGTGCCAGCAGTTCCACCCGGTTCGGGCGGGGTGGAATTGAAGCTTTCTTT.

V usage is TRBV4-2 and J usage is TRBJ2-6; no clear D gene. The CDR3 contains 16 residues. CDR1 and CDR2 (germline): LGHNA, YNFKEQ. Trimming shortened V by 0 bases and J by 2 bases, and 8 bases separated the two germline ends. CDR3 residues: CASSQDPRPGANVLTF. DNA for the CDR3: TGTGCCAGCAGCCAAGATCCGCGCCCTGGGGCCAACGTCCTGACTTTC.

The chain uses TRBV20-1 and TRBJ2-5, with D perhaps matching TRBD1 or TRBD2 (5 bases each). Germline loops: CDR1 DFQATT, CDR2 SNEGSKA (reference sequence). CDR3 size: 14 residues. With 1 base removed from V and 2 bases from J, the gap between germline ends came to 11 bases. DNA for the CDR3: TGCAGTGCTAGAGCCACCGGGACGCAAGAGACCCAGTACTTC. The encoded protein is CSARATGTQETQYF.

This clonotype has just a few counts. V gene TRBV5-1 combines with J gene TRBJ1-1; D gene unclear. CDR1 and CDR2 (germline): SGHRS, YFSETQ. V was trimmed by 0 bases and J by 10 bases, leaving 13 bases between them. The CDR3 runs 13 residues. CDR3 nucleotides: TGCGCCAGCAGCTTGGCCGTAGGGTTGGGAGCTTTCTTT. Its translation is CASSLAVGLGAFF.

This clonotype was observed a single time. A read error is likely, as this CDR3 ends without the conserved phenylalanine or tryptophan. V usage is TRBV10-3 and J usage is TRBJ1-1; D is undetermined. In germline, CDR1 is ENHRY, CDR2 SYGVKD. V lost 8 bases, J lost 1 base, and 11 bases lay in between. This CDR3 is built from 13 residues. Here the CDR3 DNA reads TGTGCCATCCAACGCGCAGAGAACACTGAAGCTTTCTAT. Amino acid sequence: CAIQRAENTEAFY.

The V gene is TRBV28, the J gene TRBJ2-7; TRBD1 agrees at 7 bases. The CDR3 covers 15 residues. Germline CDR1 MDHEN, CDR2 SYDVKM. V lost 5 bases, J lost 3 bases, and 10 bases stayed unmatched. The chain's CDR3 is CASSATGAQIYEQYF. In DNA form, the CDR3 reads TGTGCCAGCAGTGCAACAGGGGCGCAAATCTACGAGCAGTACTTC.

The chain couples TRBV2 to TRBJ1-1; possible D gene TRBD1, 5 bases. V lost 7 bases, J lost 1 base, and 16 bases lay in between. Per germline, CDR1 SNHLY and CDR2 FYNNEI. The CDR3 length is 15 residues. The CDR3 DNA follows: TGTGCCAGCACCCTAGCGACAGCTCCGAACACTGAAGCTTTCTTT. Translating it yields CASTLATAPNTEAFF.

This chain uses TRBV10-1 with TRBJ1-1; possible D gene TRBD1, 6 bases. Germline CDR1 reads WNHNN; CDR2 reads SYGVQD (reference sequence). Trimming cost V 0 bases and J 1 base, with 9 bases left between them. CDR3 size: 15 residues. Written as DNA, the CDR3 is TGCGCCAGCAGTGAGTCTAAGACAGGGAACACTGAAGCTTTCTTT. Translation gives CASSESKTGNTEAFF.

The CDR3 loop reads CSVPGRTGLYNEQFF. For the CDR3, the DNA is TGCAGTGTTCCCGGGCGGACAGGGCTATACAATGAGCAGTTCTTC. The chain uses TRBV20-1 and TRBJ2-1; 8 bases agree with TRBD1. With 7 bases clipped from V and 4 bases from J, the junction kept 12 bases outside the gene matches. CDR3 length equals 15 residues. Per germline, CDR1 DFQATT and CDR2 SNEGSKA (reference sequence).